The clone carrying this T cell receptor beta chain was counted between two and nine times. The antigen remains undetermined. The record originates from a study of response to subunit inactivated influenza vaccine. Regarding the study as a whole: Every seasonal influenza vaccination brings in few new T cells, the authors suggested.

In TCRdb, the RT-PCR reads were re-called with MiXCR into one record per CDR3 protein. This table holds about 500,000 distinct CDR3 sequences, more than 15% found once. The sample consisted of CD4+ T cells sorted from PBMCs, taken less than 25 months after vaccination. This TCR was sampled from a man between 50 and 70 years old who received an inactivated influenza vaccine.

DNA for the CDR3: TGTGCCACGAATAGGGCGGGGTTACCTTACAATGAGCAGTTCTTC. Protein sequence: CATNRAGLPYNEQFF. J is TRBJ2-1 and V is TRBV12-3 or TRBV12-4, with D maybe TRBD2 (6 bases). This CDR3 is built from 15 residues. The V and J ends lost 10 bases and 4 bases respectively, with 20 bases between them.